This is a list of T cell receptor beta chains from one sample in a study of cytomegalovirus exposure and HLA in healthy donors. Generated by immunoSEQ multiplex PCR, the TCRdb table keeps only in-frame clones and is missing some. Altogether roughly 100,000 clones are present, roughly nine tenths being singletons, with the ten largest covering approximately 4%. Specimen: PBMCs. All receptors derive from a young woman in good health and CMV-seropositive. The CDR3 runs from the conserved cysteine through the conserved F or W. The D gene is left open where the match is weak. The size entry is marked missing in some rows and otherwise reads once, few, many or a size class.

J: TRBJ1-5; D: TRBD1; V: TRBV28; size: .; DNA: TGTGCCAGCAGTGGACAGGGGGCCAATCAGCCCCAGCATTTT; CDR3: CASSGQGANQPQHF
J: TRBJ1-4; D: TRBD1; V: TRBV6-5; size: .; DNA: TGTGCCAGCACCCACGGAGGGGGCCGTGAAAAACTGTTTTTT; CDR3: CASTHGGGREKLFF
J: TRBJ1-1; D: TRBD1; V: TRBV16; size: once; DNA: TGTGCCAGCAGCCAAAGGACAGGAAACACTGAAGCTTTCTTT; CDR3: CASSQRTGNTEAFF
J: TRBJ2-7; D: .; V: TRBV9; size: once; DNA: TGTGCCAGCAGCGTAGGTGCGGGCTCCTACGAGCAGTACTTC; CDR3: CASSVGAGSYEQYF
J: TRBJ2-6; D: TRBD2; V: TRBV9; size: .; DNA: TGTGCCAGCAGTTTCCCCCAGCGGGAGGTCTCTGGGGCCAACGTCCTGACTTTC; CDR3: CASSFPQREVSGANVLTF
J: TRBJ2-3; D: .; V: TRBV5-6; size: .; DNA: TGTGCCAGCAGCGGGAAGAGGAGTTTGGCGGGTGGCACAGATACGCAGTATTTT; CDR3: CASSGKRSLAGGTDTQYF
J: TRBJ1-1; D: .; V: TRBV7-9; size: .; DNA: TGTGCCAGCAGCTTAGTCCCAGTACCTGAAGCTTTCTTT; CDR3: CASSLVPVPEAFF
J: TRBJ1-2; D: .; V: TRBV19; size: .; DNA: TGTGCCAGTAGTAGCCGGGGGGTAAGGTATGGCTACACCTTC; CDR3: CASSSRGVRYGYTF
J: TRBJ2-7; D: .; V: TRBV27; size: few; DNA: TGTGCCAGCAGTTTATTGAGCTCCTACGAGCAGTACTTC; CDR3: CASSLLSSYEQYF
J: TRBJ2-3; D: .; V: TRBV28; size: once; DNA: TGTGCCAGCAGCAGCCCGGGTGGGACAGATACGCAGTATTTT; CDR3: CASSSPGGTDTQYF
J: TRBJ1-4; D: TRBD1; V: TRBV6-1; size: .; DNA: TGTGCCAGCAGGAGGACAGGGGGCGAAAAACTGTTTTTT; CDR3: CASRRTGGEKLFF
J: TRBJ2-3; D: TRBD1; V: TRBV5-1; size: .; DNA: TGCGCCAGCAGCCCGGACAGGGGGTTGGCAGATACGCAGTATTTT; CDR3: CASSPDRGLADTQYF
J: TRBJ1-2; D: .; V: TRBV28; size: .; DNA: TGTGCCAGCAGTCCCGGGACATCCTATGGCTACACCTTC; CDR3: CASSPGTSYGYTF
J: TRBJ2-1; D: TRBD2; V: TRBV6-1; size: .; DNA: TGTGCCAGCAGTGTTAGCGGGACCAGGCGTGAGCAGTTCTTC; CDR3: CASSVSGTRREQFF
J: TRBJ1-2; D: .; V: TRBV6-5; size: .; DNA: TGTGCCAGCAGGCCTTCGGGGGAGGGTCGGGGCTACACCTTC; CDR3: CASRPSGEGRGYTF
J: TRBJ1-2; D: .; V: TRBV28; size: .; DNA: TGTGCCAGCACCGTGACGGGATTATATGGCTACACCTTC; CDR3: CASTVTGLYGYTF
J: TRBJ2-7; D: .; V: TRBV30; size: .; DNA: TGTGCCTGGAGTGAGGCCGCCAGGGACAACGAGCAGTACTTC; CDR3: CAWSEAARDNEQYF
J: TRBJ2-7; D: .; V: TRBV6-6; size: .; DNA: TGTGCCAGCAGTACCCGACAAGCCTCCTACGAGCAGTACTTC; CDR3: CASSTRQASYEQYF
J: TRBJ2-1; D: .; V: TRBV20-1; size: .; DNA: TGCAGTGCCAGTAGCGGAGGTCAGCAGTTCTTC; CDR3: CSASSGGQQFF
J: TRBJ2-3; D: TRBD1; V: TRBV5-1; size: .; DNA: TGCGCCAGCAGCAAGGGGACAGGGGGCGTAGCAGATACGCAGTATTTT; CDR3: CASSKGTGGVADTQYF
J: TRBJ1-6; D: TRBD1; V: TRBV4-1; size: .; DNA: TGCGCCAGCAGCCAAGGACAGGGTTATAATTCACCCCTCCACTTT; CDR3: CASSQGQGYNSPLHF
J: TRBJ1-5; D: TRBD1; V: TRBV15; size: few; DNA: TGTGCCACCAGCACCGGGACAGGGAAAGGGGATCAGCCCCAGCATTTT; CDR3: CATSTGTGKGDQPQHF
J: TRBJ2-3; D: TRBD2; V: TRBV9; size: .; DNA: TGTGCCAGCAGCGTAGCGGGGGGGCTGACAGATACGCAGTATTTT; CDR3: CASSVAGGLTDTQYF
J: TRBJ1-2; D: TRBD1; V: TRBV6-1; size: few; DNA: TGTGCCAGCAGAAAGGGGGCGTCTGATGGCTACACCTTC; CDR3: CASRKGASDGYTF
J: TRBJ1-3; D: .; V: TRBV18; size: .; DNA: TGTGCCAGCTCACCAGGGCTCACGCTAGGAAACACCATATATTTT; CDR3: CASSPGLTLGNTIYF
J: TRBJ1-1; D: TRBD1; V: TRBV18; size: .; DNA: TGTGCCAGCTCACCCTGGACAGGCGGGAACACTGAAGCTTTCTTT; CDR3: CASSPWTGGNTEAFF
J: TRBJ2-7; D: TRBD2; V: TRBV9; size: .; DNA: TGTGCCAGCAGCGTAGGGGCTAGCGGGGGGCCGGTCGCTTCCTACGAGCAGTACTTC; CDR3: CASSVGASGGPVASYEQYF
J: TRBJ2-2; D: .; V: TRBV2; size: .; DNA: TGTGCCAGCAGTGCGGGAAACACCGGGGAGCTGTTTTTT; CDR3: CASSAGNTGELFF
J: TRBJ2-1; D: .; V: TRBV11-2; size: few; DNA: TGTGCCAGCAGCTTAGGGACAACCTACAATGAGCAGTTCTTC; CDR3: CASSLGTTYNEQFF
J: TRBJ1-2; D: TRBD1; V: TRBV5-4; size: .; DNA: TGTGCCAGCAGCTTGTCCAGGGGGGACTATGGCTACACCTTC; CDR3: CASSLSRGDYGYTF
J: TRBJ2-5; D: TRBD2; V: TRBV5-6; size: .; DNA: TGTGCCAGCAGCGGAGCGGGATTCGGGGAGACCCAGTACTTC; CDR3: CASSGAGFGETQYF
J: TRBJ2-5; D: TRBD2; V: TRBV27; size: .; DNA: TGTGCCAGCAGTTTCTCTAGCGGGGCGGAGACCCAGTACTTC; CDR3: CASSFSSGAETQYF
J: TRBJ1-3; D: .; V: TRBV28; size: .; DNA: TGTGCCACCACCGGACAGCCAACCATCTCTGGAAACACCATATATTTT; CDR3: CATTGQPTISGNTIYF
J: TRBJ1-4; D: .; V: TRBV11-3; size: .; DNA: TGTGCCAGCGGACAGTCTGACGAAAAACTGTTTTTT; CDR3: CASGQSDEKLFF
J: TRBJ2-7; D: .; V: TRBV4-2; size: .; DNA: TGTGCCAGCAGCCAAGATGAGGGGGACACCGCCTACGAGCAGTACTTC; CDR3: CASSQDEGDTAYEQYF
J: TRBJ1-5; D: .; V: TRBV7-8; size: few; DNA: TGTGCCAGCAGCTTAGCCTCCAATCAGCCCCAGCATTTT; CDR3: CASSLASNQPQHF
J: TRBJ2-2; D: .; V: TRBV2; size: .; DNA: TGTGCCAGCATCGGGGTTGTTACGACCGGGGAGCTGTTTTTT; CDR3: CASIGVVTTGELFF
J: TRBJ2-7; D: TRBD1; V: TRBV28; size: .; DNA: TGTGCCAGCAGTTTATCGGACAGGGGGCTTTACGAGCAGTACTTC; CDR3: CASSLSDRGLYEQYF
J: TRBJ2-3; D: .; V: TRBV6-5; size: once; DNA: TGTGCCAGCAGATATCAAACAGGGACGGATACGCAGTATTTT; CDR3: CASRYQTGTDTQYF
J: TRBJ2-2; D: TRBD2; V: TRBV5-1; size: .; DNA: TGCGCCAGCAGCTTGGCTCCGGGACTAGCGGGATTCACCGGGGAGCTGTTTTTT; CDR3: CASSLAPGLAGFTGELFF